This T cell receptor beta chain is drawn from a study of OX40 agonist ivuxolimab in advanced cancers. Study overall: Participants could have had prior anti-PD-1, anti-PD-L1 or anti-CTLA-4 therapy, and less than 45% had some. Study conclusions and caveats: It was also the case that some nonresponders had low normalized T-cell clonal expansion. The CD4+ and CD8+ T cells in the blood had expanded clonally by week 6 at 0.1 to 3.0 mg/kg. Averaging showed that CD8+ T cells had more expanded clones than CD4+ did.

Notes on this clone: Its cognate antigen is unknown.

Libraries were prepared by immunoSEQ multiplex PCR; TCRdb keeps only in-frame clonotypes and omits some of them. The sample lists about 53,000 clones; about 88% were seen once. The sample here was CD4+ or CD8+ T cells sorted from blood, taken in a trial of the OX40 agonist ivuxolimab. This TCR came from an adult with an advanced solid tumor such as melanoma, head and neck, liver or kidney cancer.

The CDR3 coding sequence is TGTGCCAGCAGCAAACCTGGGACAGCAACGGGGCAGTACTTC. This translates into CASSKPGTATGQYF. V and J are TRBV11-2 and TRBJ2-7, with 7 nucleotides matching TRBD1. Losses at the gene ends were 5 bases for V and 9 bases for J; bases not matched to a gene: 13. The CDR3 runs to 14 residues. From germline, CDR1 is SGHAT and CDR2 FQNNGV.